The 17 T cell receptor beta chains below all came from one sample that was sequenced in a study of T-cell reconstitution after alpha-beta-depleted transplantation in children. Preparation of the TCRbeta library involved a method that used unique molecular identifiers. TCRdb reprocessed the PCR reads with MiXCR, giving one entry per CDR3 protein. The repertoire includes approximately 350,000 distinct CDR3 sequences, about an eighth of them detected once, and around 4% sits in the top ten. The specimen comprised PBMCs, sampled from the stem cell graft. All receptors come from a human donor who donated a stem cell graft to a child with Fanconi anemia.

This clonotype was counted many times. The genes are TRBV6-1 and TRBJ1-3; a possible D gene is TRBD1 (6 bases). This CDR3 has 15 residues. Germline V gives CDR1 MNHNS, CDR2 SASEGT. The V and J ends lost 7 bases and 0 bases respectively, with 13 bases between them. The CDR3, as DNA: TGTGCCAGCAACCTCGGGGGGGCCTCTGGAAACACCATATATTTT. Protein product: CASNLGGASGNTIYF.

This clonotype has a count of ten or more. The chain has TRBV5-1 and TRBJ2-7; D unresolved. The V end lost 5 bases, the J end lost 0 bases, and 12 bases lay between the germline ends. Germline V gene sequence: CDR1 SGHRS, CDR2 YFSETQ. The CDR3 consists of 14 residues. CDR3: CASREGRNSYEQYF. In DNA form, the CDR3 reads TGCGCCAGCAGGGAAGGAAGGAACTCCTACGAGCAGTACTTC.

This clonotype was detected a few times. The chain is built from TRBV2 and TRBJ1-4; 9 positions match TRBD1. CDR1 is SNHLY and CDR2 is FYNNEI in the germline V gene. V gave up 1 base and J gave up 8 bases; unmatched junction bases: 5. This CDR3 is built from 15 residues. The CDR3 here is CASSEGGQGGEKLFF. CDR3 in DNA: TGTGCCAGCAGTGAAGGGGGACAGGGAGGGGAAAAACTGTTTTTT.

This clonotype occurred a few times. This chain links TRBV4-3 with TRBJ2-3; TRBD2 aligns across 10 bases. V lost 3 bases to trimming and J lost 6 bases; unmatched junction nucleotides: 6. Germline V gene sequence: CDR1 LGHNA, CDR2 YSLEER. The CDR3 runs 15 residues. The CDR3 DNA reads as TGCGCCAGCAGCCATGAAACTAGCGGGGCGGATACGCAGTATTTT. Translation: CASSHETSGADTQYF.

The V call is TRBV11-2, the J call TRBJ1-2; D gene ambiguous. Trimming shortened V by 0 bases and J by 0 bases, and 14 bases separated the two germline ends. CDR1 and CDR2 from the germline V gene are SGHAT and FQNNGV. This CDR3 contains 17 residues. This CDR3 reads CASSLEPGGWSNYGYTF. In DNA, the CDR3 is TGTGCCAGCAGCTTAGAGCCGGGAGGCTGGTCTAACTATGGCTACACCTTC.

This chain joins TRBV28 and TRBJ2-2; a weak D match, TRBD1 (6 bases). Germline V gives CDR1 MDHEN, CDR2 SYDVKM. The CDR3 contains 14 residues. Trimming shortened V by 10 bases and J by 5 bases, and 17 bases separated the two germline ends. CDR3 DNA: TGTGCCATGGGCCCCCTGAGGGGGACCGGGGAGCTGTTTTTT. Its protein is CAMGPLRGTGELFF.

A few counts support this clonotype. J is TRBJ1-1 and V is TRBV7-2; 9 bases agree with TRBD1. V lost 5 bases, J lost 10 bases, and 11 bases stayed unmatched. This CDR3 contains 14 residues. Germline V gene sequence: CDR1 SGHTA, CDR2 FQGNSA. The CDR3 loop is CASSARGQGLAAFF. Here the CDR3 DNA reads TGTGCCAGCAGCGCACGCGGACAGGGGCTAGCAGCTTTCTTT.

V gene TRBV20-1 combines with J gene TRBJ1-1; a weak D match, TRBD1 (5 bases). The CDR3 length is 13 residues. The germline CDR1 and CDR2 sequences are DFQATT and SNEGSKA (reference sequence). Between the trimmed V and J ends, which lost 6 bases and 5 bases, there was a span of 16 bases. DNA for the CDR3: TGCAGTGCACCTCGGGACGATAGTACTGAAGCTTTCTTT. Amino acids: CSAPRDDSTEAFF.

V and J are TRBV5-1 and TRBJ2-2, with D unresolved. Germline CDR1 reads SGHRS; CDR2 reads YFSETQ. Trimming cost V 0 bases and J 3 bases, with 12 bases left between them. The CDR3 is 16 amino acids. The CDR3, as DNA: TGCGCCAGCAGCTTGGCCGAGTGGCTCGACACCGGGGAGCTGTTTTTT. This sequence encodes CASSLAEWLDTGELFF.

The rearrangement joins TRBV10-3 to TRBJ1-1; D gene uncertain. With 6 bases removed from V and 0 bases from J, the gap between germline ends came to 11 bases. This CDR3 contains 14 residues. The germline CDR1 and CDR2 sequences are ENHRY and SYGVKD. The CDR3 region is CAISPRVMNTEAFF. CDR3 DNA sequence: TGTGCCATCAGCCCGCGAGTCATGAACACTGAAGCTTTCTTT.

The gene calls are TRBV20-1 and TRBJ2-7; 8 bases are shared with TRBD1. Germline lookup yields CDR1 DFQATT and CDR2 SNEGSKA (reference sequence). V lost 6 bases and J lost 6; bases outside the gene matches: 4. The CDR3 length is 11 residues. In DNA form, the CDR3 reads TGCAGTGCCGAGACAGGGGCCGAGCAGTACTTC. Protein: CSAETGAEQYF.

This chain joins TRBV4-3 and TRBJ2-7; D is uncertain. The germline V gene encodes CDR1 LGHNA and CDR2 YSLEER. The V gene lost 0 bases and the J gene lost 1 base, with 10 bases spanning the gap. This CDR3 spans 15 amino acids. The CDR3 bases are TGCGCCAGCAGCCAAGATAGAACGGATTCCTACGAGCAGTACGTC. Residues: CASSQDRTDSYEQYV.

The chain recombines TRBV6-1 with TRBJ1-5; D is possibly TRBD1 (6 bases). Germline V CDR1 and CDR2: MNHNS, SASEGT. V was cut by 5 bases and J by 7 bases, with 12 bases left in between. There are 13 residues in the CDR3. In DNA, the CDR3 is TGTGCCAGCAGTATGAACAGGGACCAGCCCCAGCATTTT. As protein: CASSMNRDQPQHF.

This clonotype was counted between two and nine times. V and J are TRBV6-1 and TRBJ1-3, with unresolved D. The CDR3 runs 15 residues. V lost 10 bases and J 0 bases, leaving 16 bases between the germline ends. Germline CDR1 MNHNS, CDR2 SASEGT. CDR3 sequence: CATGQARSSGNTIYF. CDR3 bases: TGTGCCACTGGGCAGGCGAGAAGCTCTGGAAACACCATATATTTT.

V usage is TRBV7-6 and J usage is TRBJ1-6; D is uncertain. Trimming pared 3 bases from V and 18 bases from J, leaving 18 bases between. Germline CDR1 is SGHVS and CDR2 is FNYEAQ. This CDR3 comprises 13 residues. The CDR3 sequence: CASSLGGDAVSHF. The CDR3 nucleotides are TGTGCCAGCAGCTTGGGAGGCGATGCCGTCAGCCACTTT. Combining the CDR3 with reference TRBV7-6 and TRBJ1-6 gives the whole variable domain GAGVSQSPRYKVTKRGQDVALRCDPISGHVSLYWYRQALGQGPEFLTYFNYEAQQDKSGLPNDRFSAERPEGSISTLTIQRTEQRDSAMYRCASSLGGDAVSHFGNGTRLTVT.

The genes are TRBV7-2 and TRBJ1-3, with 8 bases lining up with TRBD1. J gave up 8 bases and V 5 bases, and 14 bases lay outside the gene matches. The CDR3 consists of 16 residues. Germline assignment: CDR1 SGHTA and CDR2 FQGNSA. The chain's CDR3 is CASSPSRTGTGDTIYF. For the CDR3, the DNA is TGTGCCAGCAGCCCATCCCGGACAGGGACGGGAGACACCATATATTTT.

This clonotype was counted at least ten times. For the CDR3, the DNA is TGTGCCAGCGGCAGGGGGCCAGAGACCCAGTACTTC. Its protein is CASGRGPETQYF. This chain links TRBV12-3 or TRBV12-4 with TRBJ2-5; 8 bases are a match to TRBD1. Trimming took 8 bases from V and 4 from J; bases not matched to a gene: 3. This CDR3 comprises 12 residues.